This T cell receptor beta chain was sequenced in a study of T cell repertoires in cytomegalovirus infection. About the research overall: Public TCR beta signatures provided an indication of both CMV infection and a matching HLA type.

This clonotype was observed a handful of times. Its specificity is not known. Losses at the gene ends were 7 bases for V and 6 bases for J; bases not matched to a gene: 8. This CDR3 comprises 15 residues. The germline gives CDR1 KGHDR, CDR2 SFDVKD. Study conclusions and caveats: Adding up the frequency of public TCR beta families identified people who carried CMV plus the relevant HLA. What dominated the ex vivo response were HLA-C-restricted CMV-specific TCR beta clonotypes.

MiXCR, run by TCRdb on the reads, gives a single entry per CDR3 protein. Found here are about 740,000 distinct CDR3 sequences, about 40% of them singletons; the top ten hold about 2.8%. Source material: PBMCs. This clonotype was sampled from a human donor in good health (CMV status not recorded). Some clones in this sample may be carry-over from other donors' samples. The rearrangement links TRBV24-1 to TRBJ1-5, with 10 bases fitting TRBD1. The CDR3 DNA reads as TGTGCCACCAGCCACCGGGACAGGGGAACTCAGCCCCAGCATTTT. Protein product: CATSHRDRGTQPQHF.